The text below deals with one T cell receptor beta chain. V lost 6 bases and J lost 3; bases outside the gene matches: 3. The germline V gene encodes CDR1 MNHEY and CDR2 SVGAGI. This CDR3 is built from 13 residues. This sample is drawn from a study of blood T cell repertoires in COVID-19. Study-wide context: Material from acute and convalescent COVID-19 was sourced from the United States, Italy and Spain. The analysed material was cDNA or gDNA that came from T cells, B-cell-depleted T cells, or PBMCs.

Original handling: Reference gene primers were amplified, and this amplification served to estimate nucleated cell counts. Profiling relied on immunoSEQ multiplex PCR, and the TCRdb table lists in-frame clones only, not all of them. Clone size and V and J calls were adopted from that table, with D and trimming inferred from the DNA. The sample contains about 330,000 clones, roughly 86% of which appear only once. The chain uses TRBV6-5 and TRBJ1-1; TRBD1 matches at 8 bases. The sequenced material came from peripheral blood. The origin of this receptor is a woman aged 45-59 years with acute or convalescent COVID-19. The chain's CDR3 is CASSRTGYTEAFF. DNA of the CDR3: TGTGCCAGCAGCAGGACAGGGTACACTGAAGCTTTCTTT.